This passage covers 32 T cell receptor beta chains from one sample sequenced in a study of post-analysis software for immune sequencing data. Regarding the study as a whole: Five TRBV segments (TRBV5-6, TRBV5-1 and TRBV20-1 among them) occurred more frequently in patients than in controls.

The TCR beta cDNA libraries contained unique molecular identifiers. TCRdb passed the PCR reads through MiXCR, listing each CDR3 protein once. The sample has about 770,000 distinct CDR3 sequences, roughly 50% seen once. These TCRs are of unknown antigen specificity. Material for sequencing was blood. These receptors were taken from a girl between 10 and 17 years old with multiple sclerosis.

This clonotype was seen only a few times. The V call is TRBV2, the J call TRBJ2-3; D remains ambiguous. The CDR3 length is 13 residues. Trimming left V 8 bases short and J 6 bases short, with 15 bases between. The germline gives CDR1 SNHLY, CDR2 FYNNEI. The CDR3 here is CASHPTRSDTQYF. The CDR3 bases are TGTGCCAGCCATCCTACGCGATCGGATACGCAGTATTTT.

The V and J genes are TRBV19 and TRBJ2-7; possibly TRBD1 for D (5 bases). Trimming removed 5 bases from V and 2 bases from J, with 13 bases in between. CDR1 LNHDA and CDR2 SQIVND come from the germline V gene (reference sequence). The CDR3 consists of 14 residues. DNA of the CDR3: TGTGCCAGTAGTCGCAGGGAAAAACCCTACGAGCAGTACTTC. Its protein is CASSRREKPYEQYF.

This chain uses TRBV12-3 or TRBV12-4 with TRBJ1-1; D not resolved. The CDR3 length is 15 residues. Trimming pared 5 bases from V and 3 bases from J, leaving 16 bases between. Here the CDR3 reads CASSPRGVPYTEAFF. Written as DNA, the CDR3 is TGTGCCAGCAGTCCTCGGGGTGTTCCTTACACTGAAGCTTTCTTT.

This clonotype has a handful of counts. The V call is TRBV11-3, the J call TRBJ2-7; TRBD2 aligns across 13 bases. CDR3 length equals 15 residues. Germline trimming cut 1 base from V and 9 bases from J; bases unmatched to any gene: 6. From germline, CDR1 is SGHNT and CDR2 YENEEA. CDR3 loop: CASSLGGTSGTRQYF. CDR3 sequence (DNA): TGTGCCAGCAGCTTAGGGGGGACTAGCGGGACGAGGCAGTACTTC.

V and J are TRBV12-3 or TRBV12-4 and TRBJ1-2, with no clear D. V lost 5 bases to trimming and J lost 4 bases, with 14 bases between them. CDR3 length equals 14 residues. The CDR3 is CASSRVAVVYGYTF. CDR3 in DNA: TGTGCCAGCAGTCGAGTCGCGGTCGTCTATGGCTACACCTTC.

This chain joins TRBV14 and TRBJ1-4; D is unclear. CDR3 length equals 16 residues. V was pared by 0 bases and J by 2 bases, with 10 bases between. Germline lookup yields CDR1 SGHDN and CDR2 FVKESK. CDR3 DNA: TGTGCCAGCAGCCAAGACCCCGCCAGCACTAATGAAAAACTGTTTTTT. Amino acids: CASSQDPASTNEKLFF.

The table lists this clonotype with a few counts. This chain connects TRBV6-2 or TRBV6-3 to TRBJ2-7, with TRBD1 identical over 9 bases. Losses at the gene ends were 8 bases for V and 3 bases for J; bases not matched to a gene: 2. This CDR3 region has 12 residues. The germline gives CDR1 MNHEY, CDR2 SVGEGT. The CDR3 loop reads CASLGQGYEQYF. CDR3 nucleotide sequence: TGTGCCAGCCTGGGACAGGGCTACGAGCAGTACTTC.

This clonotype appeared a few times. The rearrangement links TRBV5-5 to TRBJ2-3; the match to TRBD2 covers 14 bases. The CDR3 runs 15 residues. CDR1 and CDR2 (germline): SGHKS, YYEKEE (reference sequence). V gave up 4 bases and J gave up 13 bases; unmatched junction bases: 11. The CDR3 protein is CASSLGTSGRPDEYF. CDR3 DNA sequence: TGTGCCAGCAGCCTAGGGACTAGCGGGAGACCCGATGAGTATTTT.

The V and J genes are TRBV20-1 and TRBJ2-1; D perhaps matches TRBD1 (6 bases). Trimming took off 4 bases at V and 5 bases at J, with 12 bases between the two ends. The CDR3 consists of 13 residues. In germline, CDR1 is DFQATT, CDR2 SNEGSKA (reference sequence). Here the CDR3 reads CSATGQFDNEQFF. The CDR3 DNA reads TGCAGTGCTACAGGACAGTTCGACAATGAGCAGTTCTTC.

The chain joins TRBV11-3 to TRBJ2-1; perhaps TRBD2 as D (5 bases). CDR3 size: 14 residues. The V gene's germline CDR1 is SGHNT and CDR2 YENEEA. Trimming stripped 3 bases from V and 8 bases from J, with 14 bases between. Here the CDR3 DNA reads TGTGCCAGCAGCTTCGGCGGGCTTAGCGATGAGCAGTTCTTC. Translating gives CASSFGGLSDEQFF.

This clonotype was seen a single time. This chain links TRBV12-3 or TRBV12-4 with TRBJ2-3; D remains ambiguous. CDR3 length equals 15 residues. V lost 1 base and J lost 6, with 14 bases in between. In DNA form, the CDR3 reads TGTGCCAGCAGTTTAGTCGGCCAGGCTCGGGATACGCAGTATTTT. It codes for CASSLVGQARDTQYF.

The J gene is TRBJ1-5, the V gene TRBV6-1, with D unresolved. CDR3 length: 15 residues. The V and J ends lost 3 bases and 2 bases respectively, with 11 bases between them. Germline V gene lookup returns CDR1 MNHNS and CDR2 SASEGT. The CDR3 sequence is CASSEGWSGNQPQHF. CDR3 DNA sequence: TGTGCCAGCAGTGAGGGGTGGAGTGGCAATCAGCCCCAGCATTTT.

The rearrangement uses TRBV2 and TRBJ2-5, with unresolved D. The CDR3 loop spans 13 amino acids. Looked up from germline, CDR1 is SNHLY and CDR2 is FYNNEI. V lost 2 bases and J 3 bases, leaving 7 bases between the germline ends. The CDR3 here is CASSELREETQYF. CDR3 in DNA: TGTGCCAGCAGTGAACTTCGGGAAGAGACCCAGTACTTC.

This sequence joins TRBV9 and TRBJ2-7; 7 bases map to TRBD1. In germline, CDR1 is SGDLS, CDR2 YYNGEE. This CDR3 is built from 14 residues. V was clipped by 3 bases and J by 2 bases; unmatched bases: 5. The CDR3 DNA sequence: TGTGCCAGCAGCGAGGGGGACAGACCCTACGAGCAGTACTTC. It encodes CASSEGDRPYEQYF.

This clonotype was seen a few times. The V and J genes are TRBV7-3 and TRBJ2-5; TRBD1 matches 7 bases. In germline, CDR1 is SGHTA, CDR2 FQGTGA. V was pared by 5 bases and J by 0 bases, with 3 bases of the junction left unmatched. The CDR3 loop spans 14 amino acids. CDR3 in DNA: TGTGCCAGCAGCCCGAGGGGGCACCAAGAGACCCAGTACTTC. It yields the protein CASSPRGHQETQYF.

The chain links TRBV10-3 to TRBJ2-3; 9 positions agree with TRBD2. V lost 6 bases to trimming and J lost 5 bases; unmatched junction nucleotides: 12. This CDR3 comprises 16 residues. Germline-derived CDR1 and CDR2 are ENHRY and SYGVKD. The CDR3 loop is CAIRMREGLDGDTQYF. The CDR3 bases are TGTGCCATCAGAATGCGGGAGGGCCTTGACGGAGATACGCAGTATTTT.

The chain links TRBV27 to TRBJ2-1; no clear D. Germline V gives CDR1 MNHEY, CDR2 SMNVEV (reference sequence). CDR3 length: 16 residues. With 2 bases removed from V and 0 bases from J, the gap between germline ends came to 11 bases. The chain's CDR3 is CASSLGQPISYNEQFF. CDR3 DNA sequence: TGTGCCAGCAGTTTAGGGCAACCTATCTCCTACAATGAGCAGTTCTTC.

The V call is TRBV6-5, the J call TRBJ1-1, with D maybe TRBD1 (5 bases). Germline CDR1 and CDR2: MNHEY and SVGAGI. The CDR3 covers 14 residues. Trimming shortened V by 2 bases and J by 0 bases, and 7 bases separated the two germline ends. The CDR3 region has the DNA TGTGCCAGCAGTTACCCAGGGATGAACACTGAAGCTTTCTTT. Amino acids: CASSYPGMNTEAFF.

This clonotype has a handful of counts. V usage is TRBV10-3 and J usage is TRBJ2-4; 9 bases agree with TRBD1. The DNA end is a closer match to TRBJ2-5, so the J assignment may be wrong. The CDR3 extends over 17 amino acids. Per the germline V gene, CDR1 is ENHRY and CDR2 is SYGVKD. CDR3 sequence: CAISAPRFGDREETQYF. In DNA, the CDR3 is TGTGCCATCAGTGCCCCCCGTTTTGGGGACAGGGAAGAGACCCAGTACTTC.

This rearrangement joins TRBV12-3 or TRBV12-4 to TRBJ2-7, with D maybe TRBD2 (5 bases). CDR3 length equals 14 residues. V shed 1 base and J shed 7 bases, with 14 bases lying between them. The CDR3 sequence is CASSLGGQSGEQYF. In nucleotides, the CDR3 is TGTGCCAGCAGTTTAGGGGGTCAGTCGGGGGAGCAGTACTTC.

This clonotype was counted between two and nine times. The chain has TRBV7-9 and TRBJ2-6, with no clear D. The CDR3 contains 17 residues. Per germline, CDR1 SEHNR and CDR2 FQNEAQ (reference sequence). Trimming removed 0 bases from V and 4 bases from J, with 13 bases in between. CDR3 bases: TGTGCCAGCAGCTTAGCGGCGACCAGCCTCGGGGCCAACGTCCTGACTTTC. It codes for CASSLAATSLGANVLTF.

This CDR3 is CSVTGGEGTEAFF. In DNA, the CDR3 is TGCAGCGTGACAGGAGGGGAAGGCACTGAAGCTTTCTTT. This chain joins TRBV29-1 and TRBJ1-1; D is perhaps TRBD1 (6 bases). V lost 6 bases to trimming and J lost 4 bases, with 15 bases between them. The CDR3 sequence is 13 residues long. The germline V gene encodes CDR1 SQVTM and CDR2 ANQGSEA.

There are a few counts of this clonotype. The CDR3 nucleotides are TGTGCCAGCAGCGTAAGGACAGGGGAGGGAAATACGCAGTATTTT. It specifies CASSVRTGEGNTQYF. The V call is TRBV9, the J call TRBJ2-3, with 9 bases lining up with TRBD1. J was trimmed by 7 bases and V by 1 base; bases with no gene match: 7. CDR3 length: 15 residues. Germline values: CDR1 SGDLS, CDR2 YYNGEE.

The chain combines TRBV9 with TRBJ2-1; D not resolved. This CDR3 has 12 residues. Germline CDR1 SGDLS, CDR2 YYNGEE. Trimming removed 7 bases at V and 5 bases at J, with 10 bases between. CDR3 coding DNA: TGTGCCAGCTCACCAACAGACAATGAGCAGTTCTTC. Translated, it gives CASSPTDNEQFF.

This clonotype was counted a few times. V gene TRBV6-1 combines with J gene TRBJ2-5, with 11 bases that match TRBD2. This CDR3 comprises 19 residues. Per germline, CDR1 MNHNS and CDR2 SASEGT. V shed 5 bases and J 7 bases; nucleotides not matched to a gene: 21. This CDR3 reads CASSPEAGKLAGVRGTQYF. The CDR3 nucleotides read TGTGCCAGCAGTCCCGAGGCGGGAAAACTAGCGGGAGTCCGGGGGACCCAGTACTTC.

Turning to this clonotype: An end of the junction differs from the germline gene, which may be a read error. The rearrangement joins TRBV12-3 or TRBV12-4 to TRBJ2-7, with D perhaps being TRBD1 or TRBD2 (5 bases each). The CDR3 consists of 15 residues. The CDR3 is CTSSYLYSGRDEQYF. DNA of the CDR3: TGTACCAGCAGCTACCTCTACTCGGGACGAGACGAGCAGTACTTC.

This chain connects TRBV20-1 to TRBJ1-2; TRBD1 matches 9 bases. The junction had 8 bases not matched to a gene; V was cut back by 5 bases and J by 7 bases. The CDR3 consists of 13 residues. Germline-derived CDR1 and CDR2 are DFQATT and SNEGSKA (reference sequence). For the CDR3, the DNA is TGCAGTGCTGGGGACAGGGAGTTAGGTGGCTACACCTTC. This codes for CSAGDRELGGYTF.

This clonotype turned up a few times. V is TRBV20-1 and J is TRBJ1-4; no reliable D call. Trimming shortened V by 7 bases and J by 3 bases, and 21 bases separated the two germline ends. Germline assignment: CDR1 DFQATT and CDR2 SNEGSKA (reference sequence). This CDR3 spans 16 amino acids. DNA of the CDR3: TGCAGTGTTTACGGGCCGAGTACTTCTTCTAATGAAAAACTGTTTTTT. It is translated as CSVYGPSTSSNEKLFF.

The chain employs TRBV5-1 and TRBJ1-2; no definite D call. The germline CDR1 and CDR2 sequences are SGHRS and YFSETQ. This CDR3 is built from 11 residues. V lost 6 bases and J 5 bases, leaving 8 bases between the germline ends. DNA of the CDR3: TGCGCCAGCACTGCCGGATATGGCTACACCTTC. Amino acids: CASTAGYGYTF.

The V call is TRBV9, the J call TRBJ2-7, with 8 bases identical to TRBD2. Trimming cost V 3 bases and J 5 bases; bases outside gene matches: 7. CDR1 SGDLS and CDR2 YYNGEE come from the germline V gene. This CDR3 has 14 residues. CDR3 DNA: TGTGCCAGCAGCGCCGGGACTAGTAACAACGAGCAGTACTTC. Residues: CASSAGTSNNEQYF.

This rearrangement joins TRBV28 to TRBJ2-1, with 8 bases aligning to TRBD1. Trimming cost V 5 bases and J 6 bases; bases outside gene matches: 15. CDR3 length: 17 amino acids. In germline, CDR1 is MDHEN, CDR2 SYDVKM. CDR3 DNA sequence: TGTGCCAGCAGTCCGCTTTTGACAGGGGAAATTGTCAATGAGCAGTTCTTC. Translating it yields CASSPLLTGEIVNEQFF.

The V call is TRBV9, the J call TRBJ1-5, with D uncertain. The germline V gene has CDR1 SGDLS and CDR2 YYNGEE. CDR3 length: 12 amino acids. Deletions cut 8 bases from V and 7 bases from J, with 13 bases between. CDR3 protein: CARPPTTQPQHF. The CDR3 DNA reads as TGTGCCAGGCCACCCACGACCCAGCCCCAGCATTTT.